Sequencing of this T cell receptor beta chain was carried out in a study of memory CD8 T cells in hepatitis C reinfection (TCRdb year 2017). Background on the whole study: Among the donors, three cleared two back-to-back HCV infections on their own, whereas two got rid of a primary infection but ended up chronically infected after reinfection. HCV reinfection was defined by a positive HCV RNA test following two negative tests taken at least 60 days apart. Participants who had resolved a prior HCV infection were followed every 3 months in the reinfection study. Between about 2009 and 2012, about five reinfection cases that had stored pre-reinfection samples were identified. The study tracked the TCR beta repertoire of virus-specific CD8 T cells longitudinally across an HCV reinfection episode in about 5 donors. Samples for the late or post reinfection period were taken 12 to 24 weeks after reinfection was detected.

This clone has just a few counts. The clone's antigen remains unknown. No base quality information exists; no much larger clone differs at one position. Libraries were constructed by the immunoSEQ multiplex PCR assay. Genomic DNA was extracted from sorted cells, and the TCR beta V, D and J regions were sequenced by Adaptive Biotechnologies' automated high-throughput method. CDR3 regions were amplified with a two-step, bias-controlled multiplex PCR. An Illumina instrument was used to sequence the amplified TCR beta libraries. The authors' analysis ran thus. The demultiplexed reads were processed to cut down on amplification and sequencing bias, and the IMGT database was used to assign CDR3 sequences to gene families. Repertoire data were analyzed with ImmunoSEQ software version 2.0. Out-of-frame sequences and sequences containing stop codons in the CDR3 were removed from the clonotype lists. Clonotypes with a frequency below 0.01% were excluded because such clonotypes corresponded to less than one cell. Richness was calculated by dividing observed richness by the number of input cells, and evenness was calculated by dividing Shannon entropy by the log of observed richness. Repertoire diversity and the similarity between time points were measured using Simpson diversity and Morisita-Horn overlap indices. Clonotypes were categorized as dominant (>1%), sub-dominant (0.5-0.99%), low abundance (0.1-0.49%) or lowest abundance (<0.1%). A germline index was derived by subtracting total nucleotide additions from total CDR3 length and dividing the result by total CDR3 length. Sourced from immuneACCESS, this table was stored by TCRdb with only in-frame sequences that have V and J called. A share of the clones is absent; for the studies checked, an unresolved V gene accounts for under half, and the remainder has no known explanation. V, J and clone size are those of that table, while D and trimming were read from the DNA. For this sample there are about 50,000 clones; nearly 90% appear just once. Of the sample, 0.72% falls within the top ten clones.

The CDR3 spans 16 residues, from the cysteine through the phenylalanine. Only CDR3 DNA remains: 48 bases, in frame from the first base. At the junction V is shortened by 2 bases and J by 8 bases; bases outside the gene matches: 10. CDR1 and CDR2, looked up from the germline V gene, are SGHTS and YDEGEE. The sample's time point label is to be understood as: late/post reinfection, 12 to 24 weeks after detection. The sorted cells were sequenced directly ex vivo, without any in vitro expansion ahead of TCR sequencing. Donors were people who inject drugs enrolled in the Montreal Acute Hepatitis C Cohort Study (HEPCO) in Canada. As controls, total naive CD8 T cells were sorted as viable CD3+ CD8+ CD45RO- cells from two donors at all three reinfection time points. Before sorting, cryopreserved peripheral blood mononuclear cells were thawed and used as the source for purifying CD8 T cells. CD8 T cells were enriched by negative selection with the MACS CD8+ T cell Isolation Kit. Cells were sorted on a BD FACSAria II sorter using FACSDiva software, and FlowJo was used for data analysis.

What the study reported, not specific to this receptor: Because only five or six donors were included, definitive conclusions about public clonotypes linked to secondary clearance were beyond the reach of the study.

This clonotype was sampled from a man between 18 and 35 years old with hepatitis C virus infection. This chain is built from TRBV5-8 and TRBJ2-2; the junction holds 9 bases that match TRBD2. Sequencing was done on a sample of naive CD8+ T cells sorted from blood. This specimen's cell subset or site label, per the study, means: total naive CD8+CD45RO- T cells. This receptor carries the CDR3 CASSLSPLAGLGELFF. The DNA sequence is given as TGTGCCAGCAGCTTAAGCCCGCTAGCGGGATTGGGGGAGCTGTTTTTT.